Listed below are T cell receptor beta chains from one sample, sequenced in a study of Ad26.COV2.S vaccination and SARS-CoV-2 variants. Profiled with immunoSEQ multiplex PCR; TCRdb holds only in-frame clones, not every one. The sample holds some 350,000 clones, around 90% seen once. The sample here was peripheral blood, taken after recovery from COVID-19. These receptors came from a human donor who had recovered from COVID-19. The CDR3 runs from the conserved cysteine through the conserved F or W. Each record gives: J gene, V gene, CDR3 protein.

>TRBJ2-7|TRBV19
CASSMSQKDEQYF
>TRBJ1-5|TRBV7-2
CASAARVQNNQPQHF
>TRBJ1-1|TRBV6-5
CASSYSPNRREAFF
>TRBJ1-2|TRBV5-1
CASSSTGGGEDGYTF
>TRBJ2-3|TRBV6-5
CASSYRTTSTDTQYF
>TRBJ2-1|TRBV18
CASSPGLADEQFF
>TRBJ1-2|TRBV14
CASSPGQGGYGYTF
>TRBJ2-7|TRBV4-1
CASSLRTGKYEQYF
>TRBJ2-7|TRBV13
CASSSRGDNEQYF
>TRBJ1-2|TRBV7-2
CASSLAGVRVGYTF
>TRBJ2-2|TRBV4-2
CASSPNTGELFF
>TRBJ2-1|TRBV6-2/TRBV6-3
CASSRGGNEQFF
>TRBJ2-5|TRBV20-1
CSAQQETQYF
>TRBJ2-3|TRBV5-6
CASSRPVTRTDTQYF
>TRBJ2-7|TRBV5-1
CASSWDKRVQSRYEQYF
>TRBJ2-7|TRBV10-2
CASSEFDGYEQYF
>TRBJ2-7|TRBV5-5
CASSLTGSYEQYF
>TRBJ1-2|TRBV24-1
CATSDAGRSEGYTF
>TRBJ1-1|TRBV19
CASSITGSSGEAFF
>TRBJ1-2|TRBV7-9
CASSSRGGRDYGYTF
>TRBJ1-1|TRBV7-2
CASSLSLGRTNTEAFF
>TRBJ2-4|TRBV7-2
CASSLESQRGKENIQYF
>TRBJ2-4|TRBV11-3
CASSEGHRGGGIAKNIQYF
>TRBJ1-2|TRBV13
CASSATGNYGYTF
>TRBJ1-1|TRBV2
CASSLTLGNTEAFF
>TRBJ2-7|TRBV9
CASSVGAGRTYEQYF
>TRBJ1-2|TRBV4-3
CASSHLSLGKEGYGYTF
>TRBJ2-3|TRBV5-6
CASSLLPPPRTNTDTQYF
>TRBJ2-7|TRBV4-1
CASSRGLAGGRSYEQYF
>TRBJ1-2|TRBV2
CARQALYGYTF
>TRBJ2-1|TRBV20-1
CSASKVAGGLYNEQFF
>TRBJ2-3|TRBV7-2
CASSSFTDTQYF
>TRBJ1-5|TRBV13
CASATRGNNQPQHF
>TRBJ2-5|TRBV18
CASSPRSSDQETQYF
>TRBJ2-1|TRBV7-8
CASSSRFSSYNEQFF
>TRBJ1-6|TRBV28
CASRVRWGSSYNSPLHF
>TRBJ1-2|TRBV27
CASSSADRPYGYTF
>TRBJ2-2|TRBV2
CASSGRGYNTGELFF
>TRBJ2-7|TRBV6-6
CASSLPGQGRVHEQYF
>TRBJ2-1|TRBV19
CASSIGVAGNEQFF
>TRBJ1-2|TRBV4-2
CASSQTEDAVQGYTF
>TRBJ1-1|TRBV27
CASSTGTANTEAFF
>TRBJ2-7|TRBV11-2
CASSLYRFAEQQYF
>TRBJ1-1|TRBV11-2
CASSLRRLNTEAFF
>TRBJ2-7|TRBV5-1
CASRGSGGALTYEQYF
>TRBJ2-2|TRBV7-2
CASSNRERGWAGELFF
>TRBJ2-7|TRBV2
CASSPGPFYEQYF
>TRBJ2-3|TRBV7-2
CASSSTLAGTDTQYF
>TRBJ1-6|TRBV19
CASTRGASYNSPLHF
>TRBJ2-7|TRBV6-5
CASGMEGIFYEQYF